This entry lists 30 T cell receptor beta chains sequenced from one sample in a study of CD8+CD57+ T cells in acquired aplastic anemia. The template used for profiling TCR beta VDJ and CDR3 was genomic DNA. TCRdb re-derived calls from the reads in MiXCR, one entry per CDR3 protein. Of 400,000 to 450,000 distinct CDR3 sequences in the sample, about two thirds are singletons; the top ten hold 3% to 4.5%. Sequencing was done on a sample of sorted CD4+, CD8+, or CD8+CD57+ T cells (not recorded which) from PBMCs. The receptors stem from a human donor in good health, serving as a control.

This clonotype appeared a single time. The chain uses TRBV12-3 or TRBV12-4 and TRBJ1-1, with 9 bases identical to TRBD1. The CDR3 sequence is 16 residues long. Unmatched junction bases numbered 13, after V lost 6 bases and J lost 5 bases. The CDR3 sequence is CASRIAPTGGQTEAFF. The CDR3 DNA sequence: TGTGCCAGCAGGATTGCCCCTACAGGGGGCCAGACTGAAGCTTTCTTT.

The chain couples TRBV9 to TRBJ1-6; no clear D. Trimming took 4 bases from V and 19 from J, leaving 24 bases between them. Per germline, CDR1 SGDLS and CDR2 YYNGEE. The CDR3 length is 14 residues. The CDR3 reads CASSHHGELNYEHF. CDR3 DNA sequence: TGTGCCAGCAGCCACCACGGGGAACTGAACTACGAGCACTTT.

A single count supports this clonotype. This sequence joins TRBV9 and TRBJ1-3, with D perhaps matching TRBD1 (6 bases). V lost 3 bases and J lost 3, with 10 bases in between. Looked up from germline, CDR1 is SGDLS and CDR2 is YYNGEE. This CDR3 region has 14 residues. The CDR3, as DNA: TGTGCCAGCAGCGACCGGGACAATGGAAACACCATATATTTT. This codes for CASSDRDNGNTIYF.

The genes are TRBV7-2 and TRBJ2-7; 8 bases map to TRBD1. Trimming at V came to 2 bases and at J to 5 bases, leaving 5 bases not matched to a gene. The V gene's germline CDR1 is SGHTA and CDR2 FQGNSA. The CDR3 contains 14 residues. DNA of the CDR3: TGTGCCAGCAGCTTAAGGGCAGGGGGCAACGAGCAGTACTTC. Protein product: CASSLRAGGNEQYF.

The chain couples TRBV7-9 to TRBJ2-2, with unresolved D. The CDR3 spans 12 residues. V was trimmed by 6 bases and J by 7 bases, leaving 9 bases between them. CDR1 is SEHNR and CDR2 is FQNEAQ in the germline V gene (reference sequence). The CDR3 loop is CASSSTHGELFF. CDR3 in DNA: TGTGCCAGCAGTTCTACTCACGGGGAGCTGTTTTTT.

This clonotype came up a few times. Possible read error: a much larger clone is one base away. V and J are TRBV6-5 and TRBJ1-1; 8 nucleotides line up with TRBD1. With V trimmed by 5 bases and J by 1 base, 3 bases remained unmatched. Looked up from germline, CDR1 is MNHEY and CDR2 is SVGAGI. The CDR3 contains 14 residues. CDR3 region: CASSEQGENTEAFF. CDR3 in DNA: TGTGCCAGCAGTGAACAGGGGGAGAACACTGAAGCTTTCTTT.

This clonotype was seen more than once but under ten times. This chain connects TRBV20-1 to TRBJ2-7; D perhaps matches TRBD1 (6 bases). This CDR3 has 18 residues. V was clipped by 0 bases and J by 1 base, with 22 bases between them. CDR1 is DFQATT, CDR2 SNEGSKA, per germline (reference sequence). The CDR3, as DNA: TGCAGTGCTAGAGATCTCGCGCCGGACAGACCGATTTCCTACGAGCAGTACTTC. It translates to CSARDLAPDRPISYEQYF.

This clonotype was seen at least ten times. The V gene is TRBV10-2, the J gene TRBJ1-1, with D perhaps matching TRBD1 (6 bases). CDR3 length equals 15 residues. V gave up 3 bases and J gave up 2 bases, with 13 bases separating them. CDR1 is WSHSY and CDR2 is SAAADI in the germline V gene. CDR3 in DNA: TGCGCCAGCAGTGACCTAAAACAGGGAAACACTGAAGCTTTCTTT. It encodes CASSDLKQGNTEAFF.

The CDR3 DNA reads as TGCGCCAGCAGCACGGGACGAAGCTCTGGAAACACTGAAGCTTTCTTT. This codes for CASSTGRSSGNTEAFF. The rearrangement uses TRBV5-1 and TRBJ1-1, with D possibly TRBD1 on 5 matching bases. Germline V gene lookup returns CDR1 SGHRS and CDR2 YFSETQ. V lost 4 bases, J lost 2 bases, and 18 bases lay in between. This CDR3 is 16 amino acids long.

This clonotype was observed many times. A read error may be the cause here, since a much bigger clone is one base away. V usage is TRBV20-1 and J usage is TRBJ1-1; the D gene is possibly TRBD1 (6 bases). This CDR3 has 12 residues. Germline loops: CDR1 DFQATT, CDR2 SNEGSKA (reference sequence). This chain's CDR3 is CSPDRRNAEAFF. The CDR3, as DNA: TGCAGTCCAGACAGGAGGAACGCTGAAGCTTTCTTT.

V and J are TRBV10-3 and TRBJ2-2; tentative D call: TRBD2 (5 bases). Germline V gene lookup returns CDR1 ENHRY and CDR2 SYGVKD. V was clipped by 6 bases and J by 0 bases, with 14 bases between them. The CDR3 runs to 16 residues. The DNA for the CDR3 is TGTGCCATCAGCCCCGGCGCAGCGGCGAACACCGGGGAGCTGTTTTTT. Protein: CAISPGAAANTGELFF.

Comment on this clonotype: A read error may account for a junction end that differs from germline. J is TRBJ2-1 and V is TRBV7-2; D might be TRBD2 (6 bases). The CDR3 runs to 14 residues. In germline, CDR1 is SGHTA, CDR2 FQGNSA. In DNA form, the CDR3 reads TGTGCCAGCAGCCCCAAACCCCTAGCGAGCAATGAGCAGTTC. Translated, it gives CASSPKPLASNEQF.

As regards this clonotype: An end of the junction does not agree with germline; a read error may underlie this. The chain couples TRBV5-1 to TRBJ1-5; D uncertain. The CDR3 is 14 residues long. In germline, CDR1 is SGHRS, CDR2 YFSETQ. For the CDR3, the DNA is TGTGCCAGCAGCTCCCTGGCTGGCAATCAGCCCCAGCATTTT. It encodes CASSSLAGNQPQHF.

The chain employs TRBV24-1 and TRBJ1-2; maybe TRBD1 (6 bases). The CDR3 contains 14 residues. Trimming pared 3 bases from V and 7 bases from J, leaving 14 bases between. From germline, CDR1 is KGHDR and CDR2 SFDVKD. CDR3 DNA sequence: TGTGCCACCAGTGATCGAGGGGGGGCTGTTGGCTACACCTTC. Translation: CATSDRGGAVGYTF.

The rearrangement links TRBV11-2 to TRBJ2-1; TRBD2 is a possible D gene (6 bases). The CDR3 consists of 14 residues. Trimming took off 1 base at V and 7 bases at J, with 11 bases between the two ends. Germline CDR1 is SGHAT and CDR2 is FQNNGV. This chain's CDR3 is CASSLGRAGNEQFF. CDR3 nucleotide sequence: TGTGCCAGCAGCTTAGGCAGGGCGGGGAATGAGCAGTTCTTC.

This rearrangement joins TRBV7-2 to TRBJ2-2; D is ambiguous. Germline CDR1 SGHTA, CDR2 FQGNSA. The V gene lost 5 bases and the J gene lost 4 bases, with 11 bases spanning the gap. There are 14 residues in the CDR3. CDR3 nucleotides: TGTGCCAGCAGCCGGAATAGGACCACCGGGGAGCTGTTTTTT. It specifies CASSRNRTTGELFF.

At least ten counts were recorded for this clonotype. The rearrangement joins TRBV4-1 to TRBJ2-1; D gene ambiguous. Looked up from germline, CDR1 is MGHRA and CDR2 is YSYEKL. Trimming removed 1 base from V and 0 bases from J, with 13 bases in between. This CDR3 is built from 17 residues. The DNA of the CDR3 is TGCGCCAGCAGCCAAGTTGACTTGGGTTTCTCCTACAATGAGCAGTTCTTC. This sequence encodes CASSQVDLGFSYNEQFF.

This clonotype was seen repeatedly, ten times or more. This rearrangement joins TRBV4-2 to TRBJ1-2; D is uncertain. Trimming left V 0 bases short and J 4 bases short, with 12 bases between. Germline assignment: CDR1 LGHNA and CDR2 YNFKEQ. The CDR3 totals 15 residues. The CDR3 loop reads CASSQDQSEPYGYTF. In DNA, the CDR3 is TGTGCCAGCAGCCAAGATCAGTCGGAGCCCTATGGCTACACCTTC.

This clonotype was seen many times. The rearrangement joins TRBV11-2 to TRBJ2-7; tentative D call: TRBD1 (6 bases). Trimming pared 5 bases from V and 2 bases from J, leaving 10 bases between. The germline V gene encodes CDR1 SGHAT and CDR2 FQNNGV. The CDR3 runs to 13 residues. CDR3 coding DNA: TGTGCCAGCAGCCCACGGGACACCTACGAGCAGTACTTC. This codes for CASSPRDTYEQYF.

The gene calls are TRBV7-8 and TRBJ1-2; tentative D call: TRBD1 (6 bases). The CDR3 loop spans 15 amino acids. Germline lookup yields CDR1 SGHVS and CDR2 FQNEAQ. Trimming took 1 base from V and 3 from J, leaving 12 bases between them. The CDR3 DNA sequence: TGTGCCAGCAGCTTAGATCGCAGGGGAGACTATGGCTACACCTTC. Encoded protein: CASSLDRRGDYGYTF.

CDR3 amino acids: CASSPLGHEQYF. As DNA, the CDR3 is TGTGCCAGCAGCCCGCTGGGACACGAGCAGTACTTC. The rearrangement uses TRBV7-9 and TRBJ2-7; D is tentatively TRBD1 or TRBD2 (5 bases each). Looked up from germline, CDR1 is SEHNR and CDR2 is FQNEAQ (reference sequence). Trimming pared 5 bases from V and 5 bases from J, leaving 10 bases between. The CDR3 runs to 12 residues.

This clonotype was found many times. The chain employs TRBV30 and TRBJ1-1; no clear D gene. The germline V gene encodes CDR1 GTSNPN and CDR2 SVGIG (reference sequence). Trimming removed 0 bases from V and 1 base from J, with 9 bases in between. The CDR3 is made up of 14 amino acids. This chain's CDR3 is CAWSVKGRNTEAFF. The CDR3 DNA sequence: TGTGCCTGGAGTGTAAAAGGGAGGAACACTGAAGCTTTCTTT.

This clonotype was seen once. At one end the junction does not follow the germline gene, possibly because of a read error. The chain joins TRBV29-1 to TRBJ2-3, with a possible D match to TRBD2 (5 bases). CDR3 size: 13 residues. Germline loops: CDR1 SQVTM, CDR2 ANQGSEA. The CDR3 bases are TGTGGCGTTAGCGTACCGGGCACAGATACGCAGTATTTT. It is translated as CGVSVPGTDTQYF.

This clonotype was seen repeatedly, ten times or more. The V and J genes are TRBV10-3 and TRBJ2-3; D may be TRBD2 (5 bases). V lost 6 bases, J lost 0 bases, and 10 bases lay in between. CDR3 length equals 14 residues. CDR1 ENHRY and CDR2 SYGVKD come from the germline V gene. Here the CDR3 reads CAIRAATSTDTQYF. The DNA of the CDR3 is TGTGCCATCAGAGCGGCGACTAGCACAGATACGCAGTATTTT.

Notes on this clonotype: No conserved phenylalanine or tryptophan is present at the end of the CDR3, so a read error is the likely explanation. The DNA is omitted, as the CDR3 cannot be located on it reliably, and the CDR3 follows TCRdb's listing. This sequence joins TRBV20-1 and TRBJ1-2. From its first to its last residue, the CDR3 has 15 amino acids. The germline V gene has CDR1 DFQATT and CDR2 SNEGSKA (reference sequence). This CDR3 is CSARELEKLFFESAV.

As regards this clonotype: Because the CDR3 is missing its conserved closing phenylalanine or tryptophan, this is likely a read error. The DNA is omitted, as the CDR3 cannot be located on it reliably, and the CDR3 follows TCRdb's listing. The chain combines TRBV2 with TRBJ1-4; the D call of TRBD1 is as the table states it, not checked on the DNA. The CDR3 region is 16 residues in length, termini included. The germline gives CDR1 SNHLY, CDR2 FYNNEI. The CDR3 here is CASSEARGPNQPQHFG.

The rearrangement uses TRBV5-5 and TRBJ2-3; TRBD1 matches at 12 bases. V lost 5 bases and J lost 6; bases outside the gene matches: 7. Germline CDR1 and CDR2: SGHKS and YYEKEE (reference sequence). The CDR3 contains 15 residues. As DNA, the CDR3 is TGTGCCAGCAGGCCCGGGACAGGGGGCGTGGATACGCAGTATTTT. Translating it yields CASRPGTGGVDTQYF. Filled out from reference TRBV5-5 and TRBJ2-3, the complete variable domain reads DAGVTQSPTHLIKTRGQQVTLRCSPISGHKSVSWYQQVLGQGPQFIFQYYEKEERGRGNFPDRFSARQFPNYSSELNVNALLLGDSALYLCASRPGTGGVDTQYFGPGTRLTVL.

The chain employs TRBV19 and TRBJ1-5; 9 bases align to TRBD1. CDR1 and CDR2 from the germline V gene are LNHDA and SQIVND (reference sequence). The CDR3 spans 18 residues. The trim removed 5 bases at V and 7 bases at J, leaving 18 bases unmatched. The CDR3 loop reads CASSPYLDRGKGVQPQHF. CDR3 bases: TGTGCCAGTAGTCCCTACTTGGACAGGGGAAAAGGGGTCCAGCCCCAGCATTTT.

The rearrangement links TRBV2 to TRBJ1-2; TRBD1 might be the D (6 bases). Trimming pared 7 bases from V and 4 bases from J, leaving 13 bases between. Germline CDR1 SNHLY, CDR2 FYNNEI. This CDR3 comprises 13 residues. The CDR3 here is CASTTGIGYGYTF. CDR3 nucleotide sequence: TGTGCCAGCACAACAGGGATAGGCTATGGCTACACCTTC.

The CDR3 sequence is CASGLMSGAAGGYTF. As DNA, the CDR3 is TGTGCTAGTGGTTTGATGTCCGGAGCCGCAGGTGGCTACACCTTC. This sequence joins TRBV12-5 and TRBJ1-2; D gene ambiguous. The CDR3 runs to 15 residues. Trimming took off 2 bases at V and 7 bases at J, with 17 bases between the two ends. The germline gives CDR1 LGHNT, CDR2 FRNRAP.